Following are 17 T cell receptor beta chains from one sample sequenced in a study of T-cell memory formation after mild COVID-19. TCRdb re-called the 5' RACE reads through MiXCR, storing one row per CDR3 protein. The sample lists hundreds of thousands of distinct CDR3 sequences, 25% to 30% seen once, with less than 15% in the top ten. Material for sequencing was PBMCs or a T cell subset sorted from them (not recorded which). The source is an adult woman who had mild COVID-19 (a few samples of this study predate the infection). Cell type and time point are not known.

This clonotype was counted a few times. This sequence joins TRBV30 and TRBJ2-7, with 8 positions matching TRBD2. From germline, CDR1 is GTSNPN and CDR2 SVGIG (reference sequence). J lost 6 bases, V lost 8 bases, and 12 bases had no gene match. This CDR3 spans 13 amino acids. This CDR3 reads CAGDEAGAGEQYF. In DNA form, the CDR3 reads TGTGCCGGAGACGAAGCGGGGGCGGGCGAGCAGTACTTC.

This chain uses TRBV6-2 or TRBV6-3 with TRBJ2-1; D perhaps matches TRBD1 (6 bases). CDR1 MNHEY and CDR2 SVGEGT come from the germline V gene. Trimming took 0 bases from V and 9 from J, leaving 12 bases between them. The CDR3 is 14 amino acids. The CDR3 region has the DNA TGTGCCAGCAGTTACTCAAACAGGGCGGGTGAGCAGTTCTTC. This gives the protein CASSYSNRAGEQFF.

This chain uses TRBV12-3 or TRBV12-4 with TRBJ2-5; D is unclear. V lost 7 bases to trimming and J lost 5 bases, with 20 bases between them. The CDR3 loop spans 15 amino acids. CDR3 sequence reads: CASTPRKRGLETQYF. As DNA, the CDR3 is TGTGCCAGCACCCCCCGGAAGCGCGGATTGGAGACCCAGTACTTC.

This clonotype has a handful of counts. This sequence joins TRBV5-1 and TRBJ2-1, with 9 bases that match TRBD1. Germline V gene data show CDR1 as SGHRS and CDR2 as YFSETQ. V dropped 4 bases and J dropped 8; count of bases not matched to a gene: 13. The CDR3 consists of 16 residues. In nucleotides, the CDR3 is TGCGCCAGCAGCGAACCCCGGGACAGGGTTGTATATGAGCAGTTCTTC. It is translated as CASSEPRDRVVYEQFF.

This clonotype came up many times. The J gene is TRBJ2-3, the V gene TRBV11-2; 10 bases are shared with TRBD2. Germline V gene lookup returns CDR1 SGHAT and CDR2 FQNNGV. V lost 0 bases, J lost 2 bases, and 8 bases stayed unmatched. This CDR3 has 18 residues. As DNA, the CDR3 is TGTGCCAGCAGCTTAGAAGCGGGGGGGCCGTGGGACACAGATACGCAGTATTTT. It codes for CASSLEAGGPWDTDTQYF.

In its sample, this clonotype was seen a few times. This chain uses TRBV7-2 with TRBJ2-1; 8 bases are shared with TRBD1. The CDR3 spans 15 residues. Germline lookup yields CDR1 SGHTA and CDR2 FQGNSA. J was trimmed by 4 bases and V by 5 bases; bases with no gene match: 7. The CDR3 reads CASSGNRGSYNEQFF. The CDR3 DNA follows: TGTGCCAGCAGCGGGAACAGGGGGTCATACAATGAGCAGTTCTTC.

The V and J genes are TRBV7-2 and TRBJ2-3; D gene ambiguous. The CDR3 has 16 residues. V gave up 4 bases and J gave up 2 bases, with 16 bases separating them. CDR1 SGHTA and CDR2 FQGNSA come from the germline V gene. As DNA, the CDR3 is TGTGCCAGCAGCTCGGTGGGATCGGCTCTCACAGATACGCAGTATTTT. Protein: CASSSVGSALTDTQYF. Based on the CDR3 plus reference TRBV7-2 and TRBJ2-3, the full variable domain is GAGVSQSPSNKVTEKGKDVELRCDPISGHTALYWYRQSLGQGLEFLIYFQGNSAPDKSGLPSDRFSAERTGGSVSTLTIQRTQQEDSAVYLCASSSVGSALTDTQYFGPGTRLTVL.

In this sample, this clonotype turned up many times. Possible read error: a much larger clone is one base away. This chain connects TRBV11-2 to TRBJ2-7, with 8 nucleotides matching TRBD2. V lost 4 bases and J lost 5; bases outside the gene matches: 10. CDR1 and CDR2 (germline): SGHAT, FQNNGV. The CDR3 totals 15 residues. This chain's CDR3 is CASSSPRAGVHEQYF. CDR3 nucleotides: TGTGCCAGCAGCTCACCTAGAGCGGGAGTCCACGAGCAGTACTTC. The variable domain in full, with the rest retrieved from reference TRBV11-2 and TRBJ2-7, is EAGVAQSPRYKIIEKRQSVAFWCNPISGHATLYWYQQILGQGPKLLIQFQNNGVVDDSQLPKDRFSAERLKGVDSTLKIQPAKLEDSAVYLCASSSPRAGVHEQYFGPGTRLTVT.

The V and J genes are TRBV7-2 and TRBJ2-5, with D possibly matching TRBD2 (5 bases). Between the trimmed V and J ends, which lost 0 bases and 5 bases, there was a span of 10 bases. The CDR3 extends over 14 amino acids. The germline gives CDR1 SGHTA, CDR2 FQGNSA. The CDR3 region is CASSLAGSLETQYF. In nucleotides, the CDR3 is TGTGCCAGCAGCTTAGCGGGGAGCCTTGAGACCCAGTACTTC.

This clonotype was detected only a few times. The chain has TRBV10-3 and TRBJ2-1; 11 bases fit TRBD2. Per the germline V gene, CDR1 is ENHRY and CDR2 is SYGVKD. This CDR3 has 13 amino acids. Germline trimming cut 8 bases from V and 6 bases from J; bases unmatched to any gene: 3. CDR3 DNA: TGTGCCATCTGCCTAGCGGGAGGCAATGAGCAGTTCTTC. Its protein product is CAICLAGGNEQFF.

The gene calls are TRBV4-1 and TRBJ1-1; 8 bases are shared with TRBD1. V shed 10 bases, J shed 12 bases, and the junction held 13 bases outside the gene matches. This CDR3 has 12 residues. The germline CDR1 and CDR2 sequences are MGHRA and YSYEKL. In nucleotides, the CDR3 is TGCGCCACCCAGGGGGCAGACCCTTGTCCTTTCTTT. Amino acids: CATQGADPCPFF.

The chain carries TRBV6-2 or TRBV6-3 and TRBJ2-3; a possible D gene is TRBD1 (5 bases). CDR1 is MNHEY and CDR2 is SVGEGT in the germline V gene. The ends were cut back, 5 bases at V and 2 bases at J, with 23 bases in the middle. This CDR3 is built from 18 residues. Here the CDR3 reads CASSRVEGHPIITDTQYF. The CDR3 nucleotides read TGTGCCAGCAGTCGCGTAGAAGGACACCCAATAATCACAGATACGCAGTATTTT.

The rearrangement joins TRBV19 to TRBJ2-7, with D tentatively TRBD1 (5 bases). Between the trimmed V and J ends, which lost 1 base and 0 bases, there was a span of 7 bases. This CDR3 comprises 14 residues. Per germline, CDR1 LNHDA and CDR2 SQIVND (reference sequence). The CDR3 loop is CASSIGGLSYEQYF. CDR3 nucleotide sequence: TGTGCCAGTAGTATAGGGGGCCTCTCCTACGAGCAGTACTTC.

This clonotype was counted ten times or more. The rearrangement joins TRBV12-3 or TRBV12-4 to TRBJ2-7; D is perhaps TRBD1 (6 bases). V shed 1 base and J shed 6 bases, with 7 bases lying between them. The CDR3 covers 12 residues. The CDR3 protein is CASSLGGGEQYF. CDR3 nucleotides: TGTGCCAGCAGTTTAGGAGGGGGCGAGCAGTACTTC.

The rearrangement links TRBV7-8 to TRBJ1-1; tentative D call: TRBD1 (5 bases). CDR3 length equals 18 residues. CDR1 and CDR2 from the germline V gene are SGHVS and FQNEAQ. Trimming removed 2 bases from V and 0 bases from J, with 19 bases in between. The CDR3 nucleotides are TGTGCCAGCAGCTTAATCGGACATAAAGGAGGTATGAACACTGAAGCTTTCTTT. This sequence encodes CASSLIGHKGGMNTEAFF.

J is TRBJ2-3 and V is TRBV3-1, with D tentatively TRBD2 (6 bases). Germline lookup yields CDR1 LGHDT and CDR2 YNNKEL (reference sequence). With 1 base removed from V and 0 bases from J, the gap between germline ends came to 11 bases. The CDR3 has 16 residues. CDR3 in amino acids: CASSQVPGRSTDTQYF. Written as DNA, the CDR3 is TGTGCCAGCAGCCAAGTTCCAGGGAGGAGCACAGATACGCAGTATTTT.

This sequence joins TRBV29-1 and TRBJ2-3; 8 bases agree with TRBD1. Germline trimming cut 5 bases from V and 2 bases from J; bases unmatched to any gene: 6. The CDR3 has 14 amino acids. CDR1 and CDR2 (germline): SQVTM, ANQGSEA. Written as DNA, the CDR3 is TGCAGCGTTATAGACAGGGGCCACACAGATACGCAGTATTTT. Its protein product is CSVIDRGHTDTQYF.